This T cell receptor (beta chain) was sequenced in a study of identifying expanded T cells in peripheral blood. Regarding the study as a whole: Differentially abundant clones: approximately 1.3 between replicates, about 15 at approximately 13 days, 18 to 20 at four.

As regards this clone: Its specificity is not known.

Produced via immunoSEQ multiplex PCR; TCRdb's table is partial and in-frame only. The sample shows roughly 92,000 clones, 88% of them seen only once. Germline CDR1 MDHEN, CDR2 SYDVKM. CDR3 length: 14 residues. V shed 6 bases and J 2 bases; nucleotides not matched to a gene: 3. The sequence was obtained from a person aged 18 to 70 in good health. The sequencing input was blood. The J gene is TRBJ2-1, the V gene TRBV28, with 8 bases aligning to TRBD2. CDR3 residues: CASRLGGAYNEQFF. CDR3 nucleotide sequence: TGTGCCAGCAGGCTCGGGGGGGCCTACAATGAGCAGTTCTTC.